This T cell receptor beta chain was sequenced in a study of shared clonotypes between healthy human individuals. This CDR3 has 14 amino acids. Trimming pared 8 bases from V and 0 bases from J, leaving 13 bases between. Germline V lookup: CDR1 SGHDT, CDR2 YYEEEE. With regard to this clone: Its specificity is not known.

Only in-frame clones appear in the TCRdb table, and some are missing; sequencing was by immunoSEQ multiplex PCR. Among a few hundred thousand clones listed, more than 95% were seen once. Study observations and caveats: Generation probabilities of non-shared clonotypes were lower (relative to those shared by all four donors). Owing to a small donor count, the genetic and exposure-history diversity represented was limited. Clonotype sharing among donors, it was expected, would be affected by sequencing depth.

This rearrangement joins TRBV5-6 to TRBJ2-3; perhaps TRBD2 as D (6 bases). This sequence was found in a young woman in good health. Sequencing was carried out using naive CD4+ T cells sorted from blood. Subset in this sample: CD45RA+ positively selected. CDR3 DNA: TGTGCCAGTAGCGGCTGGGGGAGCACAGATACGCAGTATTTT. Protein product: CASSGWGSTDTQYF.